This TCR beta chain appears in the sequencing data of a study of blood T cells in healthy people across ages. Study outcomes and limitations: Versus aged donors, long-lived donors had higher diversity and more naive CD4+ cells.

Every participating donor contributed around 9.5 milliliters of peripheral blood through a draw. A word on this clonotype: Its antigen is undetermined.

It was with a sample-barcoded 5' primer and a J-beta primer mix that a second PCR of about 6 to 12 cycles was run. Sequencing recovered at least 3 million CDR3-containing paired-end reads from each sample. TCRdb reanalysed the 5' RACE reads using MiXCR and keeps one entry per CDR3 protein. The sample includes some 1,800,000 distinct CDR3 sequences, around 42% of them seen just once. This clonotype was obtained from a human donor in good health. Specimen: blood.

The CDR3 sequence: CASRLSLAMDNEQFF. CDR3 nucleotide sequence: TGCGCCAGCAGACTCAGCCTAGCTATGGACAATGAGCAGTTCTTC. The genes are TRBV4-1 and TRBJ2-1, with D possibly TRBD2 on 5 matching bases. The CDR3 loop spans 15 amino acids. V dropped 6 bases and J dropped 5 bases, with 17 bases sitting between them. Germline V gene sequence: CDR1 MGHRA, CDR2 YSYEKL.